This T cell receptor (beta chain) derives from a study of blood T cell repertoires in COVID-19. Study information: Sites in the United States, Italy and Spain provided acute and convalescent COVID-19 samples. The analysed material was cDNA or gDNA that came from T cells, B-cell-depleted T cells, or PBMCs.

V was clipped by 6 bases and J by 2 bases, with 14 bases between them. The CDR3 consists of 14 residues. Germline-derived CDR1 and CDR2 are MNHEY and SMNVEV (reference sequence). In the authors' workflow: Reference gene primer amplification gave nucleated cell count estimates. Measured with immunoSEQ multiplex PCR; TCRdb has only the in-frame clones, and not every one. The DNA was the basis for D and trimming; V, J and clone size are from that table. The sample records some 190,000 clones, almost 85% being singletons. The receptor comes from a woman between 70 and 85 years old with active or convalescent COVID-19. The sample was peripheral blood. J is TRBJ2-7 and V is TRBV27; D is ambiguous. The CDR3 coding sequence is TGTGCCAGCAGCTATTTATATACGCCCTACGAGCAGTACTTC. Protein: CASSYLYTPYEQYF.